This TCR beta chain comes out of a study of blood T cell repertoires in COVID-19. Germline V gene lookup returns CDR1 MDHEN and CDR2 SYDVKM. The CDR3 length is 14 residues. The junction had 5 bases not matched to a gene; V was cut back by 3 bases and J by 3 bases. Measured with immunoSEQ multiplex PCR; TCRdb has only the in-frame clones, and not every one. Of some 200,000 clones listed, over 75% were seen once; the top ten hold 5% to 6.5%. The sequenced sample consisted of peripheral blood. The TCR comes from a man older than 75 with acute or convalescent COVID-19. The genes are TRBV28 and TRBJ2-7, with 7 bases lining up with TRBD2. The CDR3 reads CASSLGGSVYEQYF. In nucleotides, the CDR3 is TGTGCCAGCAGTTTGGGCGGGAGCGTCTACGAGCAGTACTTC.